This T cell receptor (beta chain) was recorded in a study of blood T cell repertoires in COVID-19. Study-level background: Sites across the United States, Italy and Spain contributed samples from acute and convalescent COVID-19.

Those enrolled, adults aged roughly 18 to 95 years, came from about two dozen US areas. This CDR3 region has 14 residues. CDR1 and CDR2 from the germline V gene are ENHRY and SYGVKD. V lost 3 bases to trimming and J lost 5 bases, with 14 bases between them. Sequencing was performed with immunoSEQ multiplex PCR; in TCRdb, only in-frame clones are kept and a portion is missing. In the table there are around 190,000 clones, 88% of which are singletons. The TCR comes from a woman between 18 and 29 years old who had recovered from COVID-19. This chain joins TRBV10-3 and TRBJ2-7, with a weak D call TRBD1 (6 bases). The sample consisted of PBMCs or T cells enriched from blood (not recorded which). CDR3 bases: TGTGCCATCAGTGACCCGGTCAGGGGTGACGAGCAGTACTTC. This translates into CAISDPVRGDEQYF.